The clone carrying this T cell receptor (beta chain) appeared many times. The antigen is unknown. This entry comes from a study of T cell repertoires in cytomegalovirus infection. MiXCR, run by TCRdb on the reads, gives a single entry per CDR3 protein. This sample has under 150,000 distinct CDR3 sequences, with 30% found just once. V lost 5 bases and J lost 5, with 7 bases in between. CDR1 is SEHNR, CDR2 FQNEAQ, per germline (reference sequence). This CDR3 region has 12 residues. Study-wide findings and caveats: CMV-specific HLA-C-restricted TCR beta clonotypes dominated the ex vivo response. Summed frequency of public TCR beta families distinguished CMV carriers with the relevant HLA.

The V and J genes are TRBV7-9 and TRBJ2-1, with TRBD2 as a possible D gene (5 bases). The specimen comprised CD8+ T cells from cultured PBMCs, sampled from culture after CMV antigen stimulation. This TCR was recovered from a human donor in good health (CMV status not recorded). Some clones in this sample may be carry-over from other donors' samples. The CDR3 is CASSLGNNEQFF. The CDR3 DNA reads TGTGCCAGCAGCCTCGGGAACAATGAGCAGTTCTTC.